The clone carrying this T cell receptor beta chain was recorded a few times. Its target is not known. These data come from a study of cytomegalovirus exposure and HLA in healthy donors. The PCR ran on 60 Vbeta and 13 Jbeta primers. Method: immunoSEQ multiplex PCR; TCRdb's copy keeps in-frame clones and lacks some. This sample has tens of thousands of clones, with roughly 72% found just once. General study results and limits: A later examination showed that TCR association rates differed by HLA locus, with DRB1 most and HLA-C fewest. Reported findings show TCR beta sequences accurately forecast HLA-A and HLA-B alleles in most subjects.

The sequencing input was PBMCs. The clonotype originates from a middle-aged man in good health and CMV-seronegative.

The CDR3 DNA sequence: TGTGCCAGCAGCCCCAGGGGCATGAACACTGAAGCTTTCTTT. Its protein is CASSPRGMNTEAFF. The V gene is TRBV4-2, the J gene TRBJ1-1; D is possibly TRBD1 (6 bases). V gave up 4 bases and J gave up 0 bases, with 9 bases separating them. Germline lookup yields CDR1 LGHNA and CDR2 YNFKEQ. The CDR3 loop spans 14 amino acids.